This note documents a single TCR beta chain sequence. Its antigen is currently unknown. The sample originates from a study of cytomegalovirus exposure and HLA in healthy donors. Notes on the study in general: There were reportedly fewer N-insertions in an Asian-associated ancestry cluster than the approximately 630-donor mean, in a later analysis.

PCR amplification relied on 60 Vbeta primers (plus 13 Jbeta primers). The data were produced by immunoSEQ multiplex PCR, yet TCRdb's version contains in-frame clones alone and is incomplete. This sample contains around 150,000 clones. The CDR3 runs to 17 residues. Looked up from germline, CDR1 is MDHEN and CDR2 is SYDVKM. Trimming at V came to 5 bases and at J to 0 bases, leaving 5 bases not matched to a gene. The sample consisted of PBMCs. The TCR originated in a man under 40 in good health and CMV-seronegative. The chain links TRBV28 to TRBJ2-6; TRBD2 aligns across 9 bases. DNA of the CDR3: TGTGCCAGCAGTAAAGCGGGAGGAATCTCTGGGGCCAACGTCCTGACTTTC. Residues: CASSKAGGISGANVLTF.